The source of this T cell receptor beta chain is a study of T cell clonotyping in hematopoietic cell transplantation. The study, taken as a whole, reports: Broader posttransplant TCR repertoire diversity was predicted by graft donor and pretransplant recipient Inverse Simpson Index values.

The CDR3 is 15 residues long. Trimming cost V 5 bases and J 7 bases; bases outside gene matches: 9. Looked up from germline, CDR1 is LNHNV and CDR2 is YYDKDF (reference sequence). Sequencing was performed with immunoSEQ multiplex PCR; in TCRdb, only in-frame clones are kept and a portion is missing. The sample includes about 29,000 clones, roughly nine tenths of them seen just once. Recipients were bled about 28 days pretransplant and at posttransplant days 30, 100, 180. A remark on this clone: Its antigen remains unidentified.

The V call is TRBV15, the J call TRBJ1-5; 9 nucleotides line up with TRBD1. This receptor was taken from a female patient aged 50-59 years who had an allogeneic stem cell transplant from a related donor, so the T cells may come from the graft donor. Some clones in this sample may be carry-over from other donors' samples. The sample consisted of PBMCs, taken 100 days after allogeneic stem cell transplant. The DNA for the CDR3 is TGTGCCACCAGCCTCGAACAGGGGGCAGGACAGCCCCAGCATTTT. Its translation is CATSLEQGAGQPQHF.